This T cell receptor (beta chain) was captured by sequencing in a study of tumor and adjacent non-tumor tissue in lung cancer. Worth noting for this clonotype: In this CDR3 the conserved last residue, phenylalanine or tryptophan, is missing, so a read error is likely.

This sample's RNA came from whole unsorted tissue. Three rounds of nested PCR, following a modified ARM-PCR protocol, produced the TCRbeta library. TCRdb passed the multiplex PCR reads through MiXCR, listing each CDR3 protein once. The sample has more than 70,000 distinct CDR3 sequences, roughly three fifths seen once. The TCR sequence derives from a man aged 70 or older with non-small cell lung cancer. The sample taken for sequencing was lung tumor tissue.

CDR3: CGSRRTSGGPNTGELFI. The CDR3, as DNA: TGTGGCAGCAGAAGGACTAGCGGGGGGCCAAACACCGGGGAGCTGTTTATT. This chain joins TRBV12-3 or TRBV12-4 and TRBJ2-2; 14 nucleotides agree with TRBD2. This CDR3 has 17 residues.